One sample yielded the 24 T cell receptor beta chains listed below, sequenced in a study of cytomegalovirus exposure and HLA in healthy donors. Researchers ran the PCR with 60 Vbeta and 13 Jbeta primers. Repertoires were generated with immunoSEQ multiplex PCR, while TCRdb's copy carries only in-frame clones and drops some. Of around 150,000 clones listed, roughly 65% were seen once; the top ten hold approximately 4.4%. Sequencing input: PBMCs. These receptors all stem from a man between 18 and 35 years old in good health and CMV-seropositive.

The chain joins TRBV2 to TRBJ2-2; D remains unclear. The germline gives CDR1 SNHLY, CDR2 FYNNEI. The length of the CDR3 is 13 residues. V was trimmed by 8 bases and J by 0 bases, leaving 7 bases between them. The CDR3 region has the DNA TGTGCCAGCGGGCCGACGAACACCGGGGAGCTGTTTTTT. Amino acids: CASGPTNTGELFF.

The chain uses TRBV10-1 and TRBJ2-7; 13 nucleotides align to TRBD2. CDR1 and CDR2 (germline): WNHNN, SYGVQD (reference sequence). The CDR3 extends over 15 amino acids. Trimming took 2 bases from V and 4 from J; bases not matched to a gene: 2. The CDR3 sequence: CASSEPGLAGYEQYV. The CDR3 coding sequence is TGCGCCAGCAGTGAGCCGGGACTAGCGGGGTACGAGCAGTACGTC.

The chain joins TRBV6-1 to TRBJ2-5; D is perhaps TRBD1 (7 bases). Germline CDR1 reads MNHNS; CDR2 reads SASEGT. Trimming stripped 3 bases from V and 3 bases from J, with 11 bases between. This CDR3 comprises 14 residues. The CDR3 is CASSERDSKETQYF. The CDR3 nucleotides read TGTGCCAGCAGTGAGCGGGACAGCAAAGAGACCCAGTACTTC.

The chain combines TRBV30 with TRBJ2-5; TRBD1 matches 8 bases. Germline loops: CDR1 GTSNPN, CDR2 SVGIG (reference sequence). The CDR3 contains 15 residues. After removal of 4 bases from V and 2 bases from J, the junction contained 9 bases not matched to a gene. CDR3 DNA sequence: TGTGCCTGGACCCCCGGACAGGGCCCTCAAGAGACCCAGTACTTC. Its translation: CAWTPGQGPQETQYF.

This clone was observed a few times. This chain links TRBV11-1 with TRBJ1-1; the match to TRBD1 covers 8 bases. The length of the CDR3 is 15 residues. Germline V gene sequence: CDR1 SGHAT, CDR2 FQDESV (reference sequence). Unmatched junction bases numbered 5, after V lost 5 bases and J lost 0 bases. In nucleotides, the CDR3 is TGTGCCAGCAGCCAAAACAGGGGGGTGAACACTGAAGCTTTCTTT. As protein: CASSQNRGVNTEAFF.

This clone was detected a few times. The V and J genes are TRBV12-5 and TRBJ1-4; 9 bases fit TRBD1. V shed 4 bases, J shed 0 bases, and the junction held 6 bases outside the gene matches. The CDR3 spans 17 residues. CDR1 and CDR2 (germline): LGHNT, FRNRAP. CDR3 sequence: CASGYRGQGTTNEKLFF. DNA of the CDR3: TGTGCTAGTGGTTATAGGGGACAGGGTACAACTAATGAAAAACTGTTTTTT. Variable domain in full (rest from reference TRBV12-5 and TRBJ1-4): DARVTQTPRHKVTEMGQEVTMRCQPILGHNTVFWYRQTMMQGLELLAYFRNRAPLDDSGMPKDRFSAEMPDATLATLKIQPSEPRDSAVYFCASGYRGQGTTNEKLFFGSGTQLSVL.

The rearrangement uses TRBV7-6 and TRBJ2-1; 8 bases line up with TRBD2. With 1 base clipped from V and 6 bases from J, the junction kept 2 bases outside the gene matches. CDR3 length: 14 amino acids. Germline V gene sequence: CDR1 SGHVS, CDR2 FNYEAQ. CDR3 nucleotide sequence: TGTGCCAGCAGCTTAGGAAGCGGGAGCAATGAGCAGTTCTTC. It codes for CASSLGSGSNEQFF.

The chain is built from TRBV2 and TRBJ2-3, with 8 nucleotides matching TRBD2. Per germline, CDR1 SNHLY and CDR2 FYNNEI. With 4 bases clipped from V and 9 bases from J, the junction kept 15 bases outside the gene matches. This CDR3 has 16 amino acids. The CDR3: CASSGEAGVPFGTQYF. The CDR3 region has the DNA TGTGCCAGCAGTGGAGAAGCGGGGGTCCCCTTTGGGACGCAGTATTTT. The whole variable domain, remainder taken from reference TRBV2 and TRBJ2-3, is EPEVTQTPSHQVTQMGQEVILRCVPISNHLYFYWYRQILGQKVEFLVSFYNNEISEKSEIFDDQFSVERPDGSNFTLKIRSTKLEDSAMYFCASSGEAGVPFGTQYFGPGTRLTVL.

This clone was counted between two and nine times. The V call is TRBV6-4, the J call TRBJ1-2, with a weak D call TRBD1 (6 bases). V was pared by 0 bases and J by 6 bases, with 11 bases between. The CDR3 runs to 14 residues. Germline CDR1 is MRHNA and CDR2 is SNTAGT. CDR3 loop: CASSDSVGADGYTF. The CDR3 coding sequence is TGTGCCAGCAGTGACTCTGTGGGGGCGGATGGCTACACCTTC.

The J gene is TRBJ2-1, the V gene TRBV19; 9 bases fit TRBD2. The germline CDR1 and CDR2 sequences are LNHDA and SQIVND (reference sequence). V lost 3 bases to trimming and J lost 6 bases; unmatched junction nucleotides: 15. The CDR3 covers 18 residues. The CDR3 sequence: CASSMVVAGEIRTNEQFF. CDR3 nucleotide sequence: TGTGCCAGTAGTATGGTGGTAGCGGGAGAGATCCGAACCAATGAGCAGTTCTTC.

The chain links TRBV27 to TRBJ1-2; D possibly corresponds to TRBD1 (5 bases). The CDR3 is 15 residues long. Per germline, CDR1 MNHEY and CDR2 SMNVEV (reference sequence). Trimming removed 6 bases from V and 5 bases from J, with 19 bases in between. This chain's CDR3 is CASRPGGGYYYGYTF. The CDR3 region has the DNA TGTGCCAGCAGGCCGGGGGGAGGGTACTATTATGGCTACACCTTC.

V is TRBV28 and J is TRBJ2-2; 7 bases match TRBD2. The V segment lost 3 bases and the J segment 7 bases; nucleotides outside the gene matches: 17. Germline V gene sequence: CDR1 MDHEN, CDR2 SYDVKM. The CDR3 sequence is 18 residues long. In nucleotides, the CDR3 is TGTGCCAGCAGTTTTAAGACTTGGTTCGGCGGGGGTATCGGGGAGCTGTTTTTT. It translates to CASSFKTWFGGGIGELFF.

The V call is TRBV7-9, the J call TRBJ1-4, with 9 bases matching TRBD1. CDR1 is SEHNR, CDR2 FQNEAQ, per germline (reference sequence). The CDR3 has 14 residues. Germline trimming cut 5 bases from V and 5 bases from J; bases unmatched to any gene: 3. This CDR3 reads CASSRTGANEKLFF. Here the CDR3 DNA reads TGTGCCAGCAGCCGGACAGGGGCAAATGAAAAACTGTTTTTT.

CDR3 sequence: CASGTAGGNTGELFF. The CDR3 region has the DNA TGCGCCAGCGGTACAGCGGGGGGGAACACCGGGGAGCTGTTTTTT. The chain carries TRBV5-1 and TRBJ2-2, with TRBD2 identical over 9 bases. The CDR3 has 15 residues. Unmatched junction bases numbered 5, after V lost 7 bases and J lost 1 base. CDR1 and CDR2 from the germline V gene are SGHRS and YFSETQ.

The V and J genes are TRBV14 and TRBJ2-1; D is perhaps TRBD2 (7 bases). Germline assignment: CDR1 SGHDN and CDR2 FVKESK. Trimming shortened V by 3 bases and J by 3 bases, and 15 bases separated the two germline ends. This CDR3 is built from 16 residues. CDR3 sequence (DNA): TGTGCCAGCAGCCACAAGAGGGGGGAGGGCTACAATGAGCAGTTCTTC. This sequence encodes CASSHKRGEGYNEQFF.

The J gene is TRBJ1-1, the V gene TRBV6-6; 9 bases fit TRBD1. The germline V gene has CDR1 MNHNY and CDR2 SVGAGI (reference sequence). CDR3 length: 16 residues. V was clipped by 6 bases and J by 1 base; unmatched bases: 9. CDR3 DNA sequence: TGTGCCAGCAGGGCGGGACAGGGTTTTTCGAACACTGAAGCTTTCTTT. Residues: CASRAGQGFSNTEAFF.

The CDR3 region has the DNA TGTGCCAGCAGTCCGACAGGGGGAGCGGGTAATGAAAAACTGTTTTTT. Encoded protein: CASSPTGGAGNEKLFF. J is TRBJ1-4 and V is TRBV5-6, with 9 bases fitting TRBD1. The CDR3 consists of 16 residues. CDR1 SGHDT and CDR2 YYEEEE come from the germline V gene. V trimming: 5 bases; J trimming: 4 bases; junction bases outside the gene matches: 9. Supplemented by reference TRBV5-6 and TRBJ1-4, the full variable domain reads DAGVTQSPTHLIKTRGQQVTLRCSPKSGHDTVSWYQQALGQGPQFIFQYYEEEERQRGNFPDRFSGHQFPNYSSELNVNALLLGDSALYLCASSPTGGAGNEKLFFGSGTQLSVL.

In its sample, this clone was seen a few times. The V gene is TRBV6-1, the J gene TRBJ1-1; D might be TRBD1 (5 bases). Trimming removed 7 bases from V and 3 bases from J, with 6 bases in between. CDR1 is MNHNS and CDR2 is SASEGT in the germline V gene. This CDR3 spans 11 amino acids. The CDR3 is CASTGDTEAFF. The CDR3 DNA follows: TGTGCCAGCACGGGGGACACTGAAGCTTTCTTT.

V usage is TRBV5-1 and J usage is TRBJ1-1; D is unclear. V was cut by 4 bases and J by 4 bases, with 5 bases left in between. CDR3 length: 11 residues. Germline-derived CDR1 and CDR2 are SGHRS and YFSETQ. This chain's CDR3 is CASSRGTEAFF. The CDR3 DNA reads as TGCGCCAGCAGCCGGGGCACTGAAGCTTTCTTT.

The chain uses TRBV6-5 and TRBJ1-2; D is perhaps TRBD1 (5 bases). The CDR3 runs to 13 residues. Germline CDR1 and CDR2: MNHEY and SVGAGI. The V end lost 9 bases, the J end lost 0 bases, and 11 bases lay between the germline ends. Here the CDR3 reads CASRGIANYGYTF. CDR3 DNA: TGTGCCAGTCGGGGGATTGCTAACTATGGCTACACCTTC.

This chain uses TRBV2 with TRBJ2-1; maybe TRBD2 (5 bases). Trimming took off 8 bases at V and 9 bases at J, with 17 bases between the two ends. The CDR3 consists of 13 residues. CDR1 SNHLY and CDR2 FYNNEI come from the germline V gene. The CDR3 region is CASSVNGVGEQFF. In nucleotides, the CDR3 is TGTGCCAGCTCTGTGAACGGGGTCGGTGAGCAGTTCTTC.

The chain combines TRBV7-2 with TRBJ1-2, with unresolved D. V gave up 1 base and J gave up 3 bases, with 15 bases separating them. The CDR3 contains 16 residues. Germline loops: CDR1 SGHTA, CDR2 FQGNSA. The CDR3 DNA sequence: TGTGCCAGCAGCTTAGAGATGGTTGCACTTTACTATGGCTACACCTTC. This sequence encodes CASSLEMVALYYGYTF. Combining the CDR3 with reference TRBV7-2 and TRBJ1-2 gives the whole variable domain GAGVSQSPSNKVTEKGKDVELRCDPISGHTALYWYRQSLGQGLEFLIYFQGNSAPDKSGLPSDRFSAERTGGSVSTLTIQRTQQEDSAVYLCASSLEMVALYYGYTFGSGTRLTVV.

This clone was seen once. The chain combines TRBV7-2 with TRBJ1-1; TRBD1 is a possible D gene (6 bases). Germline values: CDR1 SGHTA, CDR2 FQGNSA. The CDR3 has 15 residues. V shed 5 bases and J shed 4 bases, with 17 bases lying between them. The CDR3 DNA sequence: TGTGCCAGCAGCGTCAACAGGGTAGAGAGCACTGAAGCTTTCTTT. As protein: CASSVNRVESTEAFF.

The chain employs TRBV7-2 and TRBJ2-2; the D gene is possibly TRBD2 (6 bases). Germline CDR1 and CDR2: SGHTA and FQGNSA. V lost 8 bases and J 6 bases, leaving 19 bases between the germline ends. The CDR3 consists of 15 residues. The CDR3 here is CASRGGGTRPGELFF. The CDR3 DNA reads as TGTGCCAGCCGGGGTGGAGGGACTCGCCCCGGGGAGCTGTTTTTT.